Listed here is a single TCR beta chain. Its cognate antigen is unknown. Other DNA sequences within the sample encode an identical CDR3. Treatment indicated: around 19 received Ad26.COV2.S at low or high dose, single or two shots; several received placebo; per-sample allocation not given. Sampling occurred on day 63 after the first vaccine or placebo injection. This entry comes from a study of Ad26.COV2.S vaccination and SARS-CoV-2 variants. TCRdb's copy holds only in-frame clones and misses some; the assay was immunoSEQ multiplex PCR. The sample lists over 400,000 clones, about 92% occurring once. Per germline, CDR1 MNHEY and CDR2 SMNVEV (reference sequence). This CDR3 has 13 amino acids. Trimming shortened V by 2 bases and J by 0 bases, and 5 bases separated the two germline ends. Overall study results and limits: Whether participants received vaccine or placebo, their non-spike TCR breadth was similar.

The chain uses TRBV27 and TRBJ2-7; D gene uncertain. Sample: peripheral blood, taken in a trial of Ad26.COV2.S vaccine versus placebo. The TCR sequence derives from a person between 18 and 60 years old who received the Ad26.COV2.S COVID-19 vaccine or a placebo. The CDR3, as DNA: TGTGCCAGCAGTTTAGGCCCCTCCTACGAGCAGTACTTC. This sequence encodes CASSLGPSYEQYF.